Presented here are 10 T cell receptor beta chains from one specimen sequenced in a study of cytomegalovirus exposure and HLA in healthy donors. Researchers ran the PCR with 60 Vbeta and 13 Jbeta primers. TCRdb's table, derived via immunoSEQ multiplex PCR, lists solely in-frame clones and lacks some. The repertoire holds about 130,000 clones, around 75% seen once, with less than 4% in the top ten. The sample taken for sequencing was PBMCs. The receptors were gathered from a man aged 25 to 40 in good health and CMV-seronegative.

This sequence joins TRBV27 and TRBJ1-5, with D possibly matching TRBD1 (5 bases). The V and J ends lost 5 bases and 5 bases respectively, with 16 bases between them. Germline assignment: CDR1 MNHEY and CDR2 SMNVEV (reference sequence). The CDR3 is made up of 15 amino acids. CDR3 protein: CASSPYDSPDQPQHF. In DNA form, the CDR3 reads TGTGCCAGCAGTCCTTACGACAGCCCCGATCAGCCCCAGCATTTT.

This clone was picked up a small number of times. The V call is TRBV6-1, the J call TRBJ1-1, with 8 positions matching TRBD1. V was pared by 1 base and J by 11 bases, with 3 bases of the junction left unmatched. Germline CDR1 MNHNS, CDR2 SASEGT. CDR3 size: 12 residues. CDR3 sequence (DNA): TGTGCCAGCAGTGAAGTGGACAGGGTTGCTTTCTTT. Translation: CASSEVDRVAFF.

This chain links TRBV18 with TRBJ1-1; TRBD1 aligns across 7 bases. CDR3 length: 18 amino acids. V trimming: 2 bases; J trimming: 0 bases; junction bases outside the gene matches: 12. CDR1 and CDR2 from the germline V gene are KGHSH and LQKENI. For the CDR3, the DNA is TGTGCCAGCTCACCAATAGGACAGGAAAGCGTGATGAACACTGAAGCTTTCTTT. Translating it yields CASSPIGQESVMNTEAFF.

The CDR3 region has the DNA TGTGCCAGCAGCTTGGAACAGGGGAGTAATTCACCCCTCCACTTT. Protein sequence: CASSLEQGSNSPLHF. The chain employs TRBV5-4 and TRBJ1-6; 7 bases line up with TRBD1. The germline gives CDR1 SGHNT, CDR2 YYREEE (reference sequence). Germline trimming cut 0 bases from V and 6 bases from J; bases unmatched to any gene: 3. This CDR3 is built from 15 residues.

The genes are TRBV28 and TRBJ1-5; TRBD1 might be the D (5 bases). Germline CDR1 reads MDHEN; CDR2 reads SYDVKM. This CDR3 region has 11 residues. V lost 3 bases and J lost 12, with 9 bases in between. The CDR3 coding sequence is TGTGCCAGCAGTTTTTCGGGGGGCCAGCATTTT. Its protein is CASSFSGGQHF. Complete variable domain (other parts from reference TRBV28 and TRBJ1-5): DVKVTQSSRYLVKRTGEKVFLECVQDMDHENMFWYRQDPGLGLRLIYFSYDVKMKEKGDIPEGYSVSREKKERFSLILESASTNQTSMYLCASSFSGGQHFGDGTRLSIL.

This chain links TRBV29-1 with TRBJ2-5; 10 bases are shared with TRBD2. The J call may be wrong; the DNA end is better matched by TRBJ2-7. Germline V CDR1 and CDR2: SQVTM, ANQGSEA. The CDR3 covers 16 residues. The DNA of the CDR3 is TGCAGCGCGGCCGGTCTTACTAGCGGGATTGTTTACGAGCAGTACTTC. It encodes CSAAGLTSGIVYEQYF.

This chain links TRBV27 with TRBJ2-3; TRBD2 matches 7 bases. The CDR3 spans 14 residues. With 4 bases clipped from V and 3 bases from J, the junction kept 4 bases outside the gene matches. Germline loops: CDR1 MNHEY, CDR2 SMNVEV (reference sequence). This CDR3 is CASSSGTKTDTQYF. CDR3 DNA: TGTGCCAGCAGTTCCGGGACTAAAACAGATACGCAGTATTTT.

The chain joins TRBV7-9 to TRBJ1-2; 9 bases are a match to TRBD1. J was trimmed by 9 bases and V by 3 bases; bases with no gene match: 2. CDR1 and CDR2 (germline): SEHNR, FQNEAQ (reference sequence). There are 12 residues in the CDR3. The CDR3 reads CASSFGQGSYTF. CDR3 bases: TGTGCCAGCAGCTTTGGACAGGGGAGCTACACCTTC.

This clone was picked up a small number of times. The DNA for the CDR3 is TGTGCCAGCAGCTTAAGGACAGGGGATAATTCACCCCTCCACTTT. Its protein is CASSLRTGDNSPLHF. The chain combines TRBV7-6 with TRBJ1-6, with 9 bases fitting TRBD1. The CDR3 totals 15 residues. The ends lost 2 bases at V and 5 bases at J; junction bases unmatched: 1. Germline CDR1 and CDR2: SGHVS and FNYEAQ.

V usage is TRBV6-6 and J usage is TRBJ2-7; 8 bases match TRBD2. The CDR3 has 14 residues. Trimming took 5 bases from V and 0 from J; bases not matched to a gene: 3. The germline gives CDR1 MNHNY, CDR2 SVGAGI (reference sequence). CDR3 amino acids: CASSQRGFSYEQYF. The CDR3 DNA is TGTGCCAGCAGTCAGCGGGGGTTCTCCTACGAGCAGTACTTC.